The rows below give T cell receptor beta chains drawn from one sample of a study of T cell repertoires in cytomegalovirus infection. One entry per CDR3 protein, called by TCRdb with MiXCR from the reads. This table has fewer than 700,000 distinct CDR3 sequences, approximately 24% appearing once. The sample taken for sequencing was CD8+ T cells from PBMCs. All receptors derive from a human donor in good health (CMV status not recorded). Some clones in this sample may be carry-over from other donors' samples. Each CDR3 is given with its conserved first and last residue. The D gene is left open where the match is weak. Not every row has a clone size; where given, it reads once, few, many or a size class.

-,TRBJ1-1,many,TRBV28,TGTGCCAGCAGTTTAACCCATTTGGTGAACACTGAAGCTTTCTTT,CASSLTHLVNTEAFF
-,TRBJ1-2,once,TRBV27,TGTGCCAGCACGGGAGGCAGAGGCTACACCTTC,CASTGGRGYTF
-,TRBJ2-1,-,TRBV20-1,TGCAGCACGTACCCGGAAGGGCAGTTCTTC,CSTYPEGQFF
TRBD2,TRBJ2-2,-,TRBV29-1,TGCAGCGCCGTACCGGGACTACTTAACACCGGGGAGCTGTTTTTT,CSAVPGLLNTGELFF
TRBD1,TRBJ1-2,many,TRBV7-8,TGTGCCAGCAGCTTACCCGGGACAGGGACCTTAAACTATGGCTACACCTTC,CASSLPGTGTLNYGYTF
-,TRBJ2-5,-,TRBV29-1,TGCAGCGTTGAAGAATTATTGGCGGACCAAGAGACCCAGTACTTC,CSVEELLADQETQYF
TRBD2,TRBJ2-5,many,TRBV7-8,TGTGCCAGCAGCTTAGAAGCGGGGGGCCCAGAGACCCAGTACTTC,CASSLEAGGPETQYF
-,TRBJ1-1,once,TRBV10-3,TGTGCCATCAGTGAGCTATCCGGGATGAACACTGAAGCTTTCTTT,CAISELSGMNTEAFF
TRBD1,TRBJ1-2,many,TRBV7-9,TGTGCCAGCAGCCCAGGAGACAGGGGGCGAAACTATGGCTACACCTTC,CASSPGDRGRNYGYTF
-,TRBJ1-1,-,TRBV4-2,TGTGCCAGCAGCTACCCTTATTCCGGGACCGAGAACACTGAAGCTTTCTTT,CASSYPYSGTENTEAFF
TRBD2,TRBJ2-3,-,TRBV29-1,TGCAGCGTTGAAGAGAGCGGGGGTCCCCTTTTCTCTAGCACAGATACGCAGTATTTT,CSVEESGGPLFSSTDTQYF
TRBD1,TRBJ1-2,few,TRBV11-2,TGTGCCAGCAGCTCGGACAGGAAAAAGGGAGGCTACACCTTC,CASSSDRKKGGYTF
TRBD1,TRBJ1-3,few,TRBV7-4,TGTGCCAGCAGCCTCCCTTCGGGACAGTTATATGGAAACACCATATATTTT,CASSLPSGQLYGNTIYF
-,TRBJ1-1,few,TRBV19,TGTGCCAGTGGGGGAAAAGGGAACACTGAAGCTTTCTTT,CASGGKGNTEAFF